The 10 T cell receptor beta chains given below trace back to one sample, sequenced in a study of CD8+CD57+ T cells in acquired aplastic anemia. The TCR beta profiling, which covered VDJ combination and CDR3 sequence, was carried out using genomic DNA as the template. TCRdb analysed the reads with MiXCR anew, one entry per CDR3 protein. The repertoire holds 150,000 to 200,000 distinct CDR3 sequences, 64% seen once, with about 45% in the top ten. The sequencing input was sorted CD4+, CD8+, or CD8+CD57+ T cells (not recorded which) from PBMCs. The receptors come from a human donor with severe aplastic anemia or a healthy control (not recorded which).

V and J are TRBV6-5 and TRBJ1-4; 7 bases map to TRBD1. CDR3 length: 15 amino acids. V was pared by 5 bases and J by 8 bases, with 11 bases of the junction left unmatched. The germline V gene has CDR1 MNHEY and CDR2 SVGAGI. This chain's CDR3 is CASSKDRWEPEKLFF. The CDR3 DNA is TGTGCCAGCAGTAAGGACAGGTGGGAGCCGGAAAAACTGTTTTTT.

The V call is TRBV25-1, the J call TRBJ1-6, with 9 bases that match TRBD1. Germline CDR1 MGHDK, CDR2 SYGVNS. The CDR3 loop spans 17 amino acids. The V gene end was trimmed by 4 bases and the J gene end by 6 bases; junction bases not matched to a gene: 10. CDR3 nucleotides: TGTGCCAGCAGTGGCACAAAAGGACAGGGGATTAATTCACCCCTCCACTTT. The encoded protein is CASSGTKGQGINSPLHF.

This rearrangement joins TRBV2 to TRBJ1-2, with 10 positions matching TRBD1. J gave up 6 bases and V 7 bases, and 11 bases lay outside the gene matches. This CDR3 comprises 15 residues. From germline, CDR1 is SNHLY and CDR2 FYNNEI. The CDR3 loop is CASITTPGQGNGYTF. The CDR3 DNA is TGTGCCAGCATCACTACCCCGGGACAGGGGAATGGCTACACCTTC. Drawing the rest from reference TRBV2 and TRBJ1-2, the complete variable domain is EPEVTQTPSHQVTQMGQEVILRCVPISNHLYFYWYRQILGQKVEFLVSFYNNEISEKSEIFDDQFSVERPDGSNFTLKIRSTKLEDSAMYFCASITTPGQGNGYTFGSGTRLTVV.

This clonotype was counted a few times. The rearrangement joins TRBV6-5 to TRBJ2-7; D possibly uses TRBD1 or TRBD2 (6 bases each). From germline, CDR1 is MNHEY and CDR2 SVGAGI. The CDR3 consists of 16 residues. The germline V and J ends were trimmed by 7 bases and 5 bases, with 24 bases remaining between them. CDR3 protein: CASISGGRLGNNEQYF. Written as DNA, the CDR3 is TGTGCCAGCATTAGTGGGGGGCGACTAGGAAATAACGAGCAGTACTTC.

A note on this clonotype: The junction shows a germline mismatch at one end, possibly a read error. The J gene is TRBJ1-1, the V gene TRBV7-9; D unclear. The CDR3 has 14 residues. Germline V gene lookup returns CDR1 SEHNR and CDR2 FQNEAQ (reference sequence). CDR3 DNA sequence: TGCGCCAGCGGCCCATGGGAGAGGAACACTGAAGCTTTCTTT. Amino acids: CASGPWERNTEAFF.

This sequence joins TRBV12-3 or TRBV12-4 and TRBJ2-1, with no clear D. With 2 bases removed from V and 9 bases from J, the gap between germline ends came to 14 bases. The CDR3 has 14 residues. The CDR3: CASSLSLRSTEQFF. CDR3 DNA sequence: TGTGCCAGCAGTTTATCACTAAGGTCGACTGAGCAGTTCTTC.

J is TRBJ2-5 and V is TRBV20-1, with 8 bases lining up with TRBD2. V gave up 0 bases and J gave up 7 bases; unmatched junction bases: 7. The CDR3 consists of 14 residues. CDR1 DFQATT and CDR2 SNEGSKA come from the germline V gene (reference sequence). CDR3 sequence reads: CSARDVLAGGTQYF. The CDR3 DNA sequence: TGCAGTGCTAGAGATGTCCTAGCGGGCGGGACCCAGTACTTC.

In this sample, this clonotype turned up a few times. CDR3 in amino acids: CASRLAGDEQYF. CDR3 DNA: TGTGCCAGCAGACTAGCGGGAGACGAGCAGTACTTC. The gene calls are TRBV25-1 and TRBJ2-7; 11 nucleotides line up with TRBD2. Trimming at V came to 6 bases and at J to 5 bases, leaving 0 bases not matched to a gene. In germline, CDR1 is MGHDK, CDR2 SYGVNS. The CDR3 loop spans 12 amino acids.

V usage is TRBV3-1 and J usage is TRBJ1-4, with D maybe TRBD1 (5 bases). Per germline, CDR1 LGHDT and CDR2 YNNKEL (reference sequence). CDR3 size: 16 residues. The V gene lost 5 bases and the J gene lost 4 bases, with 17 bases spanning the gap. CDR3: CASSGDPGRDNEKLFF. CDR3 DNA sequence: TGTGCCAGCAGCGGGGATCCAGGGCGGGATAATGAAAAACTGTTTTTT.

The chain employs TRBV6-1 and TRBJ2-7, with D unresolved. V shed 7 bases and J shed 2 bases, with 9 bases lying between them. The germline V gene encodes CDR1 MNHNS and CDR2 SASEGT. The CDR3 loop spans 12 amino acids. The CDR3 DNA follows: TGTGCCAGCATAAGGGTTCCCTACGAGCAGTACTTC. This encodes CASIRVPYEQYF.